These 29 T cell receptor beta chains were sequenced from one sample in a study of shared clonotypes between healthy human individuals. Assay used: immunoSEQ multiplex PCR; TCRdb lists only in-frame clones, some missing. Altogether some 580,000 clones are present, roughly 98% being singletons, with the ten largest covering less than 0.35%. Naive CD8 cells lacked CD45RO and underwent positive selection for CCR7, leaving out terminally differentiated effector memory CD45RA+ cells. Material: naive CD8+ T cells sorted from blood. These receptors came from a man aged 25 to 40 in good health.

The chain carries TRBV7-8 and TRBJ2-1; 10 bases fit TRBD2. Trimming removed 7 bases from V and 9 bases from J; junction bases left unmatched: 12. This CDR3 spans 15 amino acids. Germline values: CDR1 SGHVS, CDR2 FQNEAQ. The CDR3 protein is CASTPWTSGNGEQFF. The CDR3, as DNA: TGTGCCAGCACCCCATGGACTAGCGGCAACGGTGAGCAGTTCTTC.

The rearrangement links TRBV5-1 to TRBJ2-7, with D tentatively TRBD1 or TRBD2 (6 bases each). This CDR3 is built from 15 residues. V lost 0 bases and J 3 bases, leaving 13 bases between the germline ends. Germline CDR1 SGHRS, CDR2 YFSETQ. The CDR3: CASSLDLGGLYEQYF. CDR3 DNA sequence: TGCGCCAGCAGCTTGGATTTAGGGGGGCTCTACGAGCAGTACTTC.

The chain links TRBV5-1 to TRBJ1-1, with 7 bases that match TRBD1. Germline trimming cut 5 bases from V and 8 bases from J; bases unmatched to any gene: 9. This CDR3 comprises 13 residues. Germline V CDR1 and CDR2: SGHRS, YFSETQ. This CDR3 reads CASSYRDSREAFF. CDR3 sequence (DNA): TGCGCCAGCAGTTACAGGGACAGCCGAGAAGCTTTCTTT.

The chain employs TRBV27 and TRBJ2-3; D is unclear. Germline V lookup: CDR1 MNHEY, CDR2 SMNVEV (reference sequence). CDR3 length equals 11 residues. The V gene lost 6 bases and the J gene lost 5 bases, with 6 bases spanning the gap. The CDR3 region is CASREIDTQYF. Here the CDR3 DNA reads TGTGCCAGCAGGGAAATAGATACGCAGTATTTT.

This chain connects TRBV6-1 to TRBJ2-7; 9 bases agree with TRBD2. CDR3 length equals 16 residues. J gave up 2 bases and V 3 bases, and 8 bases lay outside the gene matches. Germline V gene sequence: CDR1 MNHNS, CDR2 SASEGT. The CDR3 DNA follows: TGTGCCAGCAGTGACGAAAAGGGACTAGCCGCCTACGAGCAGTACTTC. It translates to CASSDEKGLAAYEQYF.

The chain has TRBV6-6 and TRBJ1-4, with D possibly matching TRBD1 (6 bases). The germline gives CDR1 MNHNY, CDR2 SVGAGI (reference sequence). The length of the CDR3 is 14 residues. Trimming removed 4 bases from V and 6 bases from J, with 12 bases in between. The CDR3 reads CASSSEGEDEKLFF. Written as DNA, the CDR3 is TGTGCCAGCAGTTCGGAGGGGGAGGATGAAAAACTGTTTTTT.

V gene TRBV5-6 combines with J gene TRBJ2-5; 7 positions agree with TRBD1. With V trimmed by 4 bases and J by 2 bases, 5 bases remained unmatched. The CDR3 covers 14 residues. Per germline, CDR1 SGHDT and CDR2 YYEEEE. CDR3 sequence (DNA): TGTGCCAGCAGCAACCGGGACAGACAAGAGACCCAGTACTTC. This codes for CASSNRDRQETQYF.

The V and J genes are TRBV29-1 and TRBJ2-3; D gene ambiguous. Germline CDR1 SQVTM, CDR2 ANQGSEA. This CDR3 is built from 13 residues. Deletions cut 4 bases from V and 2 bases from J, with 10 bases between. CDR3 protein: CSVVPQNTDTQYF. In nucleotides, the CDR3 is TGCAGCGTTGTGCCTCAAAACACAGATACGCAGTATTTT.

This chain joins TRBV9 and TRBJ2-1; unclear D gene. V lost 0 bases and J lost 10, with 14 bases in between. Germline V CDR1 and CDR2: SGDLS, YYNGEE. The CDR3 length is 14 residues. CDR3 coding DNA: TGTGCCAGCAGCGTAGTAACGGCTCCCTGGGAGCAGTTCTTC. Translated: CASSVVTAPWEQFF.

The chain is built from TRBV7-9 and TRBJ1-4, with D maybe TRBD1 (6 bases). Per the germline V gene, CDR1 is SEHNR and CDR2 is FQNEAQ (reference sequence). Trimming left V 8 bases short and J 0 bases short, with 7 bases between. CDR3 length: 13 amino acids. CDR3 DNA sequence: TGTGCCAGCTGGACAGCAACTAATGAAAAACTGTTTTTT. Translating it yields CASWTATNEKLFF.

V and J are TRBV4-1 and TRBJ2-7, with 10 bases aligning to TRBD2. Germline assignment: CDR1 MGHRA and CDR2 YSYEKL. With V trimmed by 6 bases and J by 4 bases, 12 bases remained unmatched. CDR3 length equals 16 residues. The CDR3 DNA is TGCGCCAGCAGTCGAACCCCCGGGACTAGCGAATACGAGCAGTACTTC. Amino acids: CASSRTPGTSEYEQYF.

The chain is built from TRBV11-2 and TRBJ2-1; 9 positions agree with TRBD2. Germline V gene lookup returns CDR1 SGHAT and CDR2 FQNNGV. This CDR3 region has 16 residues. V shed 5 bases, J shed 4 bases, and the junction held 9 bases outside the gene matches. The CDR3 coding sequence is TGTGCCAGCAGCCCGCCGGCTAGCGGGGAATACAATGAGCAGTTCTTC. It translates to CASSPPASGEYNEQFF. Drawing the rest from reference TRBV11-2 and TRBJ2-1, the complete variable domain is EAGVAQSPRYKIIEKRQSVAFWCNPISGHATLYWYQQILGQGPKLLIQFQNNGVVDDSQLPKDRFSAERLKGVDSTLKIQPAKLEDSAVYLCASSPPASGEYNEQFFGPGTRLTVL.

The chain uses TRBV29-1 and TRBJ2-7; D ambiguous. V lost 4 bases and J 0 bases, leaving 16 bases between the germline ends. From germline, CDR1 is SQVTM and CDR2 ANQGSEA. This CDR3 comprises 15 residues. This CDR3 is CSVGRWGENSYEQYF. The CDR3 DNA follows: TGCAGCGTTGGCCGGTGGGGTGAGAACTCCTACGAGCAGTACTTC.

The gene calls are TRBV13 and TRBJ2-3; 10 bases match TRBD2. The CDR3 covers 14 residues. Trimming removed 8 bases from V and 6 bases from J; junction bases left unmatched: 8. Germline V gene sequence: CDR1 PRHDT, CDR2 FYEKMQ (reference sequence). The CDR3 is CASWLAGATDTQYF. The CDR3 coding sequence is TGTGCCAGCTGGCTAGCGGGGGCAACGGATACGCAGTATTTT.

The genes are TRBV5-1 and TRBJ2-7; a weak D match, TRBD2 (5 bases). Germline CDR1 is SGHRS and CDR2 is YFSETQ. The CDR3 sequence is 12 residues long. Trimming cost V 4 bases and J 2 bases, with 7 bases left between them. DNA for the CDR3: TGCGCCAGCAGCCCAGCGGCCTACGAGCAGTACTTC. Translation gives CASSPAAYEQYF.

This chain joins TRBV5-4 and TRBJ2-1; D not resolved. V dropped 0 bases and J dropped 7 bases, with 5 bases sitting between them. The CDR3 length is 12 residues. Germline V gene lookup returns CDR1 SGHNT and CDR2 YYREEE (reference sequence). CDR3 nucleotide sequence: TGTGCCAGCAGCTTGGGTCCGAATGAGCAGTTCTTC. Its protein is CASSLGPNEQFF.

Notes on this clone: Other DNA sequences in the sample encode the same CDR3. The J gene is TRBJ2-1, the V gene TRBV6-5, with D hard to call. V was clipped by 0 bases and J by 0 bases, with 0 bases between them. Germline lookup yields CDR1 MNHEY and CDR2 SVGAGI. This CDR3 has 13 amino acids. The CDR3 here is CASSYSSYNEQFF. CDR3 in DNA: TGTGCCAGCAGTTACTCCTCCTACAATGAGCAGTTCTTC.

This sequence joins TRBV27 and TRBJ2-1; 11 nucleotides line up with TRBD2. The CDR3 runs 16 residues. After removal of 5 bases from V and 2 bases from J, the junction contained 5 bases not matched to a gene. Germline V gene sequence: CDR1 MNHEY, CDR2 SMNVEV (reference sequence). The CDR3 protein is CASSLLAGGPYNEQFF. CDR3 in DNA: TGTGCCAGCAGTCTTCTAGCGGGAGGTCCCTACAATGAGCAGTTCTTC.

The rearrangement uses TRBV28 and TRBJ1-5; D unclear. CDR3 length equals 13 residues. Deletions cut 7 bases from V and 5 bases from J, with 12 bases between. Germline-derived CDR1 and CDR2 are MDHEN and SYDVKM. The CDR3 DNA is TGTGCCAGCACCGAGGAAGGCCATCAGCCCCAGCATTTT. The encoded protein is CASTEEGHQPQHF.

The CDR3 region is CASSGTRETQYF. The CDR3 DNA reads as TGCGCCAGCAGTGGGACCAGGGAGACCCAGTACTTC. The chain recombines TRBV10-2 with TRBJ2-5; no clear D gene. The V end was cut by 4 bases, the J end by 5 bases, with 8 bases between. The CDR3 sequence is 12 residues long. Germline-derived CDR1 and CDR2 are WSHSY and SAAADI.

The rearrangement joins TRBV18 to TRBJ1-1; D is possibly TRBD1 (6 bases). Germline assignment: CDR1 KGHSH and CDR2 LQKENI. The CDR3 has 15 residues. The V end lost 6 bases, the J end lost 1 base, and 15 bases lay between the germline ends. The CDR3 DNA reads as TGTGCCAGCTCCCTAACCAGGACAGAGAACACTGAAGCTTTCTTT. It yields the protein CASSLTRTENTEAFF.

This chain connects TRBV7-2 to TRBJ2-7; 10 bases map to TRBD2. CDR1 SGHTA and CDR2 FQGNSA come from the germline V gene. V lost 2 bases, J lost 5 bases, and 3 bases stayed unmatched. The CDR3 extends over 14 amino acids. The CDR3 DNA sequence: TGTGCCAGCAGCTTAACTAGCGGGATCCACGAGCAGTACTTC. Translation: CASSLTSGIHEQYF.

V gene TRBV27 combines with J gene TRBJ2-1; D is perhaps TRBD2 (6 bases). The CDR3 length is 16 residues. V was shortened by 2 bases and J by 0 bases, with 11 bases between the two germline ends. Looked up from germline, CDR1 is MNHEY and CDR2 is SMNVEV (reference sequence). DNA of the CDR3: TGTGCCAGCAGTTTACGGGGGATCAGCTCCTACAATGAGCAGTTCTTC. Amino acid sequence: CASSLRGISSYNEQFF.

This rearrangement joins TRBV7-9 to TRBJ2-7; D unresolved. The germline V gene encodes CDR1 SEHNR and CDR2 FQNEAQ (reference sequence). V gave up 3 bases and J gave up 3 bases, with 6 bases separating them. This CDR3 is 12 amino acids long. CDR3 sequence (DNA): TGTGCCAGCAGCTTTCAGAACTACGAGCAGTACTTC. It codes for CASSFQNYEQYF.

The rearrangement joins TRBV11-2 to TRBJ2-7; TRBD1 matches 7 bases. The CDR3 sequence is 15 residues long. Germline V gives CDR1 SGHAT, CDR2 FQNNGV. V shed 6 bases, J shed 2 bases, and the junction held 10 bases outside the gene matches. Here the CDR3 DNA reads TGTGCCAGCAGACTGACCGGGACAGAAACCTACGAGCAGTACTTC. Residues: CASRLTGTETYEQYF.

The chain employs TRBV7-3 and TRBJ2-7, with no clear D. The CDR3 extends over 15 amino acids. The germline CDR1 and CDR2 sequences are SGHTA and FQGTGA. Trimming cost V 5 bases and J 4 bases, with 18 bases left between them. The CDR3 loop is CASSLDPGPPYEQYF. In DNA, the CDR3 is TGTGCCAGCAGCCTAGATCCGGGTCCTCCTTACGAGCAGTACTTC.

The chain couples TRBV5-4 to TRBJ2-5; 8 bases line up with TRBD2. The CDR3 spans 15 residues. V was pared by 2 bases and J by 2 bases, with 5 bases of the junction left unmatched. Germline V gene data show CDR1 as SGHNT and CDR2 as YYREEE (reference sequence). This CDR3 reads CASSFRGLAQETQYF. Here the CDR3 DNA reads TGTGCCAGCAGCTTTAGAGGACTAGCTCAAGAGACCCAGTACTTC.

The chain joins TRBV5-6 to TRBJ1-1; D is unclear. Trimming took off 1 base at V and 0 bases at J, with 7 bases between the two ends. This CDR3 has 14 amino acids. In germline, CDR1 is SGHDT, CDR2 YYEEEE. The CDR3 region is CASSLMQVNTEAFF. CDR3 in DNA: TGTGCCAGCAGCTTGATGCAGGTGAACACTGAAGCTTTCTTT.

V usage is TRBV10-2 and J usage is TRBJ2-7; D gene ambiguous. The germline CDR1 and CDR2 sequences are WSHSY and SAAADI. Trimming shortened V by 2 bases and J by 2 bases, and 16 bases separated the two germline ends. The CDR3 extends over 16 amino acids. CDR3 coding DNA: TGCGCCAGCAGTGAGGGTTTTTGGCGATACACCTACGAGCAGTACTTC. This codes for CASSEGFWRYTYEQYF.